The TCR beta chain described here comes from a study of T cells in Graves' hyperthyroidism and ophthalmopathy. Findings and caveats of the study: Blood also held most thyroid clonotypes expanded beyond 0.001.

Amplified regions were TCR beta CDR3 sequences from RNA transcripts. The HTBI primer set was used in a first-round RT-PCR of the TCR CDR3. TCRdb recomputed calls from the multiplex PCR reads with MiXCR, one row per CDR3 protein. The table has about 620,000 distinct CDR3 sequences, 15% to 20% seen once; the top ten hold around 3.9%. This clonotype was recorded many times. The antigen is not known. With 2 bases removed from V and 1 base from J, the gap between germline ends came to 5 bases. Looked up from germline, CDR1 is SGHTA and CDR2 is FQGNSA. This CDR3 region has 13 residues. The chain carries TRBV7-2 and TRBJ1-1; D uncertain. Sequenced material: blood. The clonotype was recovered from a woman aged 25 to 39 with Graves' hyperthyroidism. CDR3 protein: CASSLFENTEAFF. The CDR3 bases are TGTGCCAGCAGCTTATTTGAGAACACTGAAGCTTTCTTT.